A single sample is the source of the 10 T cell receptor beta chains below, sequenced in a study of identical twins. TCRdb reanalysed the 5' RACE reads using MiXCR and keeps one entry per CDR3 protein. The sample contains 150,000 or so distinct CDR3 sequences, around 3.5% of which appear only once. The sequencing sample was made of memory T cells sorted from blood. The receptors were gathered from a man in his late teens or twenties in good health.

This clonotype appeared many times. J is TRBJ2-2 and V is TRBV27; D is undetermined. Trimming took off 6 bases at V and 6 bases at J, with 8 bases between the two ends. Per the germline V gene, CDR1 is MNHEY and CDR2 is SMNVEV (reference sequence). The CDR3 spans 12 residues. The CDR3 reads CASRPSAGELFF. CDR3 DNA sequence: TGTGCCAGCAGACCCTCTGCCGGGGAGCTGTTTTTT.

This clonotype was seen many times. V usage is TRBV12-3 or TRBV12-4 and J usage is TRBJ2-7; the D gene is possibly TRBD2 (6 bases). This CDR3 contains 12 residues. V was pared by 3 bases and J by 5 bases, with 8 bases between. Here the CDR3 reads CASSFGGDEQYV. The CDR3 DNA sequence: TGTGCCAGCAGTTTCGGAGGGGACGAGCAGTACGTC.

This clonotype was recorded at least ten times. The chain couples TRBV20-1 to TRBJ2-2, with 7 bases matching TRBD2. Per the germline V gene, CDR1 is DFQATT and CDR2 is SNEGSKA (reference sequence). There are 11 residues in the CDR3. V lost 0 bases to trimming and J lost 13 bases; unmatched junction nucleotides: 2. Here the CDR3 DNA reads TGCAGTGCTAGAGAGACTAGCTCGCTGTTTTTT. Amino acids: CSARETSSLFF.

This clonotype showed up many times. The chain is built from TRBV10-3 and TRBJ2-2, with a tentative D call TRBD1 (6 bases). The CDR3 totals 16 residues. Germline CDR1 is ENHRY and CDR2 is SYGVKD. V was shortened by 4 bases and J by 3 bases, with 15 bases between the two germline ends. The CDR3 DNA reads TGTGCCATCAGTGCCTTACAGGGACGGGACACCGGGGAGCTGTTTTTT. Translating gives CAISALQGRDTGELFF.

This clonotype has a handful of counts. This chain joins TRBV5-1 and TRBJ2-7; 7 nucleotides align to TRBD2. Germline loops: CDR1 SGHRS, CDR2 YFSETQ. Losses at the gene ends were 4 bases for V and 6 bases for J; bases not matched to a gene: 10. CDR3 length equals 14 residues. CDR3 protein: CASSHGTNVREQYF. In nucleotides, the CDR3 is TGCGCCAGCAGCCACGGGACTAACGTCCGCGAGCAGTACTTC. The whole variable domain, filled in from reference TRBV5-1 and TRBJ2-7, reads KAGVTQTPRYLIKTRGQQVTLSCSPISGHRSVSWYQQTPGQGLQFLFEYFSETQRNKGNFPGRFSGRQFSNSRSEMNVSTLELGDSALYLCASSHGTNVREQYFGPGTRLTVT.

This clonotype was observed at least ten times. DNA of the CDR3: TGCGCCAGCAGCCACCCAACCAAGATGCGGGGTGTCCTAGAGCAGTTCTTC. Amino acids: CASSHPTKMRGVLEQFF. V usage is TRBV4-1 and J usage is TRBJ2-1; D may be TRBD2 (6 bases). V was shortened by 3 bases and J by 10 bases, with 25 bases between the two germline ends. The CDR3 sequence is 17 residues long. In germline, CDR1 is MGHRA, CDR2 YSYEKL.

The sample holds many counts of this clonotype. CDR3 DNA sequence: TGTGCCACCAGCAAGGACAGCCTCTCCTATAATTCACCCCTCCACTTT. This sequence encodes CATSKDSLSYNSPLHF. The V call is TRBV15, the J call TRBJ1-6, with D perhaps TRBD1 (6 bases). V was pared by 4 bases and J by 0 bases, with 10 bases between. There are 16 residues in the CDR3. Germline CDR1 reads LNHNV; CDR2 reads YYDKDF (reference sequence).

In this sample, this clonotype turned up a few times. The V call is TRBV6-1, the J call TRBJ1-5; D unclear. The germline gives CDR1 MNHNS, CDR2 SASEGT. Trimming left V 1 base short and J 7 bases short, with 11 bases between. CDR3 length: 14 residues. The CDR3 DNA follows: TGTGCCAGCAGTGAAGGACACCCCAGGCAGCCCCAGCATTTT. This gives the protein CASSEGHPRQPQHF.

This clonotype was counted at least ten times. J is TRBJ2-3 and V is TRBV6-1; 13 nucleotides align to TRBD2. The V gene end was trimmed by 4 bases and the J gene end by 1 base; junction bases not matched to a gene: 5. There are 17 residues in the CDR3. Germline loops: CDR1 MNHNS, CDR2 SASEGT. In nucleotides, the CDR3 is TGTGCCAGCAGTGTTCAGGGACTAGCGGGACGCACAGATACGCAGTATTTT. Its protein is CASSVQGLAGRTDTQYF.

This clonotype was detected once. The chain employs TRBV5-5 and TRBJ2-3; 7 bases are a match to TRBD1. CDR3 length equals 16 residues. The J segment lost 2 bases and the V segment lost 4 bases, leaving 10 bases of the junction unmatched. Germline V gene lookup returns CDR1 SGHKS and CDR2 YYEKEE (reference sequence). The DNA of the CDR3 is TGTGCCAGCAGCCGATGGACCAGGGGGAACACAGATACGCAGTATTTT. Protein product: CASSRWTRGNTDTQYF.